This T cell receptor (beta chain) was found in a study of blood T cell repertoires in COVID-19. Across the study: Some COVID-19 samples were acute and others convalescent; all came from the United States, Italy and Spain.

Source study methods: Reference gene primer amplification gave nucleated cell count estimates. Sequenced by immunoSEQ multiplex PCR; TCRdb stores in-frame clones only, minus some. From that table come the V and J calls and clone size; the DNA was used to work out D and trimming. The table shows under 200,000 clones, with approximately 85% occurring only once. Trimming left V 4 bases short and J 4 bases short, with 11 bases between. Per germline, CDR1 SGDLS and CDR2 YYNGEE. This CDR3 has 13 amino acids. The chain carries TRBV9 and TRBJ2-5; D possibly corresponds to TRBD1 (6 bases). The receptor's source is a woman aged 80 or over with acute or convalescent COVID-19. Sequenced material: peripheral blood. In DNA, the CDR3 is TGTGCCAGCAGCCCAACAGGGAGAGAGACCCAGTACTTC. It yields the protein CASSPTGRETQYF.